One and the same sample provided the 31 T cell receptor beta chains below, sequenced in a study of cytomegalovirus exposure and HLA in healthy donors. Both 60 Vbeta primers and 13 Jbeta primers went into the PCR. Profiled with immunoSEQ multiplex PCR; TCRdb holds only in-frame clones, not every one. The sample comprises about 82,000 clones, over 60% of which are singletons, and 20% to 25% rests with the top ten. The specimen sequenced was PBMCs. All receptors derive from a woman in her 50s in good health and CMV-seropositive.

This chain uses TRBV13 with TRBJ1-6; D possibly corresponds to TRBD1 (5 bases). The germline V and J ends were trimmed by 2 bases and 6 bases, with 11 bases remaining between them. Germline V gene lookup returns CDR1 PRHDT and CDR2 FYEKMQ (reference sequence). The CDR3 runs to 15 residues. CDR3 sequence: CASSLYQGGNSPLHF. DNA of the CDR3: TGTGCCAGCAGCTTATATCAGGGAGGTAATTCACCCCTCCACTTT.

The rearrangement links TRBV5-1 to TRBJ2-2, with TRBD2 matching 9 bases. Per germline, CDR1 SGHRS and CDR2 YFSETQ. V trimming: 4 bases; J trimming: 7 bases; junction bases outside the gene matches: 11. This CDR3 contains 16 residues. The DNA for the CDR3 is TGCGCCAGCAGCCCGGCGGCTAGCGGGGTGATCGGGGAGCTGTTTTTT. Its translation: CASSPAASGVIGELFF.

The chain recombines TRBV30 with TRBJ1-2; 8 bases map to TRBD1. The CDR3 spans 14 residues. Trimming removed 3 bases from V and 8 bases from J; junction bases left unmatched: 11. Germline V CDR1 and CDR2: GTSNPN, SVGIG (reference sequence). CDR3 amino acids: CAWRGQVTWRGYTF. CDR3 DNA sequence: TGTGCCTGGAGGGGACAGGTCACTTGGAGGGGCTACACCTTC.

V and J are TRBV28 and TRBJ1-2, with D possibly matching TRBD1 (5 bases). This CDR3 has 16 residues. The germline gives CDR1 MDHEN, CDR2 SYDVKM. V shed 2 bases and J shed 5 bases, with 18 bases lying between them. The chain's CDR3 is CASSLPLHGGIYGYTF. CDR3 nucleotides: TGTGCCAGCAGTTTACCATTGCACGGGGGGATTTATGGCTACACCTTC.

The V and J genes are TRBV5-4 and TRBJ2-7, with 9 bases aligning to TRBD1. CDR3 length: 14 residues. J was trimmed by 5 bases and V by 3 bases; bases with no gene match: 6. Germline assignment: CDR1 SGHNT and CDR2 YYREEE (reference sequence). CDR3 amino acids: CASSYRDRDHEQYF. CDR3 DNA: TGTGCCAGCAGCTACCGGGACAGGGACCACGAGCAGTACTTC. Using reference TRBV5-4 and TRBJ2-7 for the parts outside the CDR3, the full variable domain is ETGVTQSPTHLIKTRGQQVTLRCSSQSGHNTVSWYQQALGQGPQFIFQYYREEENGRGNFPPRFSGLQFPNYSSELNVNALELDDSALYLCASSYRDRDHEQYFGPGTRLTVT.

V usage is TRBV5-1 and J usage is TRBJ2-3; 13 bases map to TRBD2. From germline, CDR1 is SGHRS and CDR2 YFSETQ. The CDR3 extends over 16 amino acids. The ends lost 4 bases at V and 5 bases at J; junction bases unmatched: 7. The chain's CDR3 is CASSRGLAGVLDTQYF. As DNA, the CDR3 is TGCGCCAGCAGCCGAGGACTAGCGGGGGTTCTAGATACGCAGTATTTT. The whole variable domain, filled in from reference TRBV5-1 and TRBJ2-3, reads KAGVTQTPRYLIKTRGQQVTLSCSPISGHRSVSWYQQTPGQGLQFLFEYFSETQRNKGNFPGRFSGRQFSNSRSEMNVSTLELGDSALYLCASSRGLAGVLDTQYFGPGTRLTVL.

V is TRBV11-2 and J is TRBJ1-2; weak D call: TRBD1 (5 bases). V lost 3 bases and J 6 bases, leaving 26 bases between the germline ends. Germline V gene sequence: CDR1 SGHAT, CDR2 FQNNGV. This CDR3 is built from 18 residues. CDR3 sequence reads: CASSFLPTAQGELHGYTF. The CDR3 nucleotides read TGTGCCAGCAGCTTCCTCCCTACCGCCCAGGGCGAACTACATGGCTACACCTTC.

The genes are TRBV11-2 and TRBJ2-5; D remains unclear. Germline CDR1 SGHAT, CDR2 FQNNGV. The germline V and J ends were trimmed by 4 bases and 5 bases, with 14 bases remaining between them. This CDR3 comprises 14 residues. As DNA, the CDR3 is TGTGCCAGCAGCTACCAAACAGCTGGGGAGACCCAGTACTTC. This gives the protein CASSYQTAGETQYF.

This chain connects TRBV29-1 to TRBJ2-2; 9 bases are a match to TRBD2. Per germline, CDR1 SQVTM and CDR2 ANQGSEA. After removal of 8 bases from V and 4 bases from J, the junction contained 5 bases not matched to a gene. This CDR3 has 13 residues. The CDR3 reads CSTGTSLTGELFF. The CDR3 DNA reads TGCAGCACGGGGACTAGCCTCACCGGGGAGCTGTTTTTT.

The CDR3: CASSYGDSYNYGYTF. CDR3 coding DNA: TGTGCCAGCAGTTATGGGGACAGTTATAACTATGGCTACACCTTC. V usage is TRBV6-6 and J usage is TRBJ1-2; 7 bases align to TRBD1. This CDR3 spans 15 amino acids. After removal of 3 bases from V and 1 base from J, the junction contained 5 bases not matched to a gene. Looked up from germline, CDR1 is MNHNY and CDR2 is SVGAGI (reference sequence).

The chain combines TRBV4-1 with TRBJ2-1, with 9 positions matching TRBD2. This CDR3 spans 14 amino acids. Germline CDR1 MGHRA, CDR2 YSYEKL. The V gene end was trimmed by 8 bases and the J gene end by 7 bases; junction bases not matched to a gene: 9. CDR3 sequence (DNA): TGCGCCAGCGGAACCGGGACTAGCCATAATGAGCAGTTCTTC. Its protein is CASGTGTSHNEQFF.

The J gene is TRBJ1-2, the V gene TRBV6-5; no definite D call. The CDR3 runs 13 residues. V was trimmed by 6 bases and J by 2 bases, leaving 10 bases between them. Germline V gives CDR1 MNHEY, CDR2 SVGAGI. The CDR3 DNA sequence: TGTGCCAGCAGCACAGCTGGAAACTATGGCTACACCTTC. As protein: CASSTAGNYGYTF.

The V and J genes are TRBV7-2 and TRBJ2-2; tentative D call: TRBD1 (6 bases). V dropped 5 bases and J dropped 5 bases, with 9 bases sitting between them. CDR3 size: 13 residues. Germline loops: CDR1 SGHTA, CDR2 FQGNSA. In DNA, the CDR3 is TGTGCCAGCAGCCGCCAGGGGACCGGGGAGCTGTTTTTT. Encoded protein: CASSRQGTGELFF.

The chain combines TRBV2 with TRBJ1-2; 8 positions agree with TRBD1. Germline CDR1 SNHLY, CDR2 FYNNEI. The ends lost 6 bases at V and 6 bases at J; junction bases unmatched: 6. The CDR3 spans 13 residues. DNA for the CDR3: TGTGCCAGCAGAGAGTTGGGACAGGATGGCTACACCTTC. Its protein product is CASRELGQDGYTF.

The chain is built from TRBV9 and TRBJ2-3, with unresolved D. V lost 3 bases and J lost 2, with 13 bases in between. This CDR3 has 15 amino acids. Germline values: CDR1 SGDLS, CDR2 YYNGEE. The CDR3 loop is CASSGLSSFTDTQYF. The CDR3 coding sequence is TGTGCCAGCAGCGGCCTTAGCTCCTTCACAGATACGCAGTATTTT.

The rearrangement uses TRBV5-1 and TRBJ2-5, with D perhaps TRBD1 (5 bases). Trimming removed 0 bases at V and 2 bases at J, with 11 bases between. The V gene's germline CDR1 is SGHRS and CDR2 YFSETQ. The CDR3 consists of 15 residues. CDR3 in DNA: TGCGCCAGCAGCTTGGAGGGGCAGATACAAGAGACCCAGTACTTC. As protein: CASSLEGQIQETQYF.

Here the CDR3 reads CASRVAGQGVHEQFF. CDR3 coding DNA: TGCGCCAGCAGGGTGGCGGGACAGGGCGTTCATGAGCAGTTCTTC. The chain employs TRBV5-1 and TRBJ2-1, with 9 nucleotides matching TRBD1. This CDR3 has 15 residues. Germline CDR1 SGHRS, CDR2 YFSETQ. J was trimmed by 8 bases and V by 5 bases; bases with no gene match: 11.

The chain couples TRBV6-4 to TRBJ2-1; 10 bases fit TRBD2. Looked up from germline, CDR1 is MRHNA and CDR2 is SNTAGT. J was trimmed by 8 bases and V by 2 bases; bases with no gene match: 6. The CDR3 contains 15 residues. In DNA, the CDR3 is TGTGCCAGCAGTGACCGGGGGACTAGCGAGGATGAGCAGTTCTTC. Translating gives CASSDRGTSEDEQFF.

This clone showed up just once. The V and J genes are TRBV30 and TRBJ1-2; no reliable D call. V lost 0 bases to trimming and J lost 8 bases, with 19 bases between them. Germline V gene lookup returns CDR1 GTSNPN and CDR2 SVGIG (reference sequence). The CDR3 consists of 15 residues. The DNA of the CDR3 is TGTGCCTGGAGTGTCCCGGAGAAGAGTAGGATGGGCTACACCTTC. Its translation is CAWSVPEKSRMGYTF.

This clone was observed a few times. The chain recombines TRBV30 with TRBJ1-2; 9 bases are a match to TRBD1. This CDR3 contains 13 residues. Per germline, CDR1 GTSNPN and CDR2 SVGIG (reference sequence). V was clipped by 2 bases and J by 6 bases; unmatched bases: 4. CDR3 loop: CAWSWGQGDGYTF. Here the CDR3 DNA reads TGTGCCTGGAGTTGGGGACAGGGCGATGGCTACACCTTC. Complete variable domain (other parts from reference TRBV30 and TRBJ1-2): SQTIHQWPATLVQPVGSPLSLECTVEGTSNPNLYWYRQAAGRGLQLLFYSVGIGQISSEVPQNLSASRPQDRQFILSSKKLLLSDSGFYLCAWSWGQGDGYTFGSGTRLTVV.

DNA of the CDR3: TGTGCCAGCAACCCTGCCAGCTCTGGAAACACCATATATTTT. Residues: CASNPASSGNTIYF. The V and J genes are TRBV6-1 and TRBJ1-3; no clear D. The V gene's germline CDR1 is MNHNS and CDR2 SASEGT. V was clipped by 7 bases and J by 0 bases, with 10 bases between them. The CDR3 runs to 14 residues.

This clone was counted a few times. The genes are TRBV27 and TRBJ1-2, with D unclear. Trimming took off 4 bases at V and 1 base at J, with 4 bases between the two ends. This CDR3 spans 12 amino acids. Germline V gene data show CDR1 as MNHEY and CDR2 as SMNVEV (reference sequence). Here the CDR3 reads CASSSYNYGYTF. CDR3 sequence (DNA): TGTGCCAGCAGTTCCTATAACTATGGCTACACCTTC.

The genes are TRBV11-2 and TRBJ1-1; D is unclear. The CDR3 is 13 amino acids. With 2 bases removed from V and 13 bases from J, the gap between germline ends came to 17 bases. Per the germline V gene, CDR1 is SGHAT and CDR2 is FQNNGV. CDR3 sequence (DNA): TGTGCCAGCAGCTTACGCAGTGTGGAGTTCGTTTTCTTT. Its translation: CASSLRSVEFVFF.

The gene calls are TRBV30 and TRBJ1-1; 9 bases agree with TRBD1. V trimming: 2 bases; J trimming: 4 bases; junction bases outside the gene matches: 5. Germline V gives CDR1 GTSNPN, CDR2 SVGIG (reference sequence). The length of the CDR3 is 14 residues. CDR3 region: CAWSSGQGSTEAFF. The CDR3 DNA reads as TGTGCCTGGAGTTCGGGACAGGGTAGCACTGAAGCTTTCTTT.

The chain links TRBV6-5 to TRBJ2-7; the match to TRBD1 covers 8 bases. V was pared by 11 bases and J by 0 bases, with 9 bases of the junction left unmatched. The germline V gene has CDR1 MNHEY and CDR2 SVGAGI. This CDR3 comprises 14 residues. CDR3 in amino acids: CASRRGTGSYEQYF. CDR3 sequence (DNA): TGTGCCTCCCGGAGGGGGACAGGCTCCTACGAGCAGTACTTC.

This chain joins TRBV5-6 and TRBJ1-1; the D gene is possibly TRBD1 (6 bases). Trimming took off 1 base at V and 0 bases at J, with 13 bases between the two ends. CDR1 is SGHDT, CDR2 YYEEEE, per germline. The CDR3 length is 16 residues. The CDR3 loop is CASSLKDSKMNTEAFF. The CDR3 nucleotides read TGTGCCAGCAGCTTGAAGGACAGCAAAATGAACACTGAAGCTTTCTTT.

The chain joins TRBV2 to TRBJ2-7; 9 positions agree with TRBD1. The CDR3 runs 15 residues. V trimming: 5 bases; J trimming: 6 bases; junction bases outside the gene matches: 11. Germline V gene data show CDR1 as SNHLY and CDR2 as FYNNEI. The CDR3 loop is CASSSSRTGGLEQYF. The CDR3 DNA follows: TGTGCCAGCAGTAGCTCCCGAACAGGGGGCCTCGAGCAGTACTTC.

The genes are TRBV5-5 and TRBJ2-5, with TRBD1 as a possible D gene (6 bases). Germline lookup yields CDR1 SGHKS and CDR2 YYEKEE (reference sequence). The CDR3 runs to 13 residues. V was shortened by 2 bases and J by 3 bases, with 8 bases between the two germline ends. The CDR3 sequence: CASSLPGEETQYF. Written as DNA, the CDR3 is TGTGCCAGCAGCTTACCAGGGGAAGAGACCCAGTACTTC.

This clone has a handful of counts. This sequence joins TRBV9 and TRBJ2-5; 10 nucleotides line up with TRBD1. The CDR3 totals 16 residues. The germline CDR1 and CDR2 sequences are SGDLS and YYNGEE. The trim removed 4 bases at V and 2 bases at J, leaving 8 bases unmatched. CDR3 sequence: CASSPPTGGLQETQYF. The CDR3 nucleotides read TGTGCCAGCAGCCCCCCGACAGGGGGCCTTCAAGAGACCCAGTACTTC.

The V gene is TRBV5-1, the J gene TRBJ2-5; D may be TRBD1 (6 bases). The germline V gene has CDR1 SGHRS and CDR2 YFSETQ. The V gene lost 3 bases and the J gene lost 5 bases, with 17 bases spanning the gap. This CDR3 spans 15 amino acids. The chain's CDR3 is CASSSEWDIGETQYF. The CDR3 DNA reads TGCGCCAGCAGCTCCGAATGGGACATCGGGGAGACCCAGTACTTC.

CDR3 nucleotide sequence: TGTGCCAGCAGCGTAGGACCGGGGTATAATTCACCCCTCCACTTT. Protein product: CASSVGPGYNSPLHF. The chain carries TRBV9 and TRBJ1-6; D is unresolved. Trimming removed 0 bases from V and 4 bases from J, with 8 bases in between. This CDR3 has 15 residues. CDR1 and CDR2 from the germline V gene are SGDLS and YYNGEE.